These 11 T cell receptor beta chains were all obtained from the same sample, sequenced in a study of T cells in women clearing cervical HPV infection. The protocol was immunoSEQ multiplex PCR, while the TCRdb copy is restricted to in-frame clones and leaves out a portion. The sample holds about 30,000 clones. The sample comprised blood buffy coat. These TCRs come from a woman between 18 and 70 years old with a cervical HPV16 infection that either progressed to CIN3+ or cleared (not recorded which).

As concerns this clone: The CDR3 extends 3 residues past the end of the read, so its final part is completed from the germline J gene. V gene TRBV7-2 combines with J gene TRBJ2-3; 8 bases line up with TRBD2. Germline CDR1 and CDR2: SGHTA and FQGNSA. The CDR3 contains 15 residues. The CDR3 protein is CASSLAGGGQETQYF. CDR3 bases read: TGTGCCAGCAGCTTAGCCGGCGGGGGGCAAGAGACG.

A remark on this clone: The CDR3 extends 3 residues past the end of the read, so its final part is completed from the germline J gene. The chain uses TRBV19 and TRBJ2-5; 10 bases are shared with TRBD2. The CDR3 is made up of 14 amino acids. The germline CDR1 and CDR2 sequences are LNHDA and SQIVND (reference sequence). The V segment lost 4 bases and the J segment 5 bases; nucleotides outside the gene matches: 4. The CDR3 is CASSTAGLAETQYF. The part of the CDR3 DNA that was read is TGTGCCAGTAGTACCGCGGGACTAGCGGAGACC.

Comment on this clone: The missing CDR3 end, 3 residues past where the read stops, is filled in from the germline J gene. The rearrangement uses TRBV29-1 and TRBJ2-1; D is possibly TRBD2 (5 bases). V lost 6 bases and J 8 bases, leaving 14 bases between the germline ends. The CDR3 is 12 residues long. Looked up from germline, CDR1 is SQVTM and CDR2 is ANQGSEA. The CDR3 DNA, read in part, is TGCAGCGTCATGACTACGTTGGATGAG. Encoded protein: CSVMTTLDE. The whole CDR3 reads CSVMTTLDEQFF.

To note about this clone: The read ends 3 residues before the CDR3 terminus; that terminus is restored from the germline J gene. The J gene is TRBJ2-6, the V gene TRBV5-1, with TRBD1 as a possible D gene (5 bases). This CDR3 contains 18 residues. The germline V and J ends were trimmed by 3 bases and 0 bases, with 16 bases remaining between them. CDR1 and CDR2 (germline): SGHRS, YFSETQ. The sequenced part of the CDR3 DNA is TGCGCCAGCAGCTGGGGCCCGGCCGTGAGCTCTGGGGCCAACGTC. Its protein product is CASSWGPAVSSGANV. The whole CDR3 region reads CASSWGPAVSSGANVLTF. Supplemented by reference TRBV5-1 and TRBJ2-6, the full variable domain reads KAGVTQTPRYLIKTRGQQVTLSCSPISGHRSVSWYQQTPGQGLQFLFEYFSETQRNKGNFPGRFSGRQFSNSRSEMNVSTLELGDSALYLCASSWGPAVSSGANVLTFGAGSRLTVL.

The covered CDR3 bases are TGTGCCAGCAGTGGAGCGGCCCCAGATACG. The encoded protein is CASSGAAPDT. Given in full, the CDR3 is CASSGAAPDTQYF. This chain joins TRBV2 and TRBJ2-3; perhaps TRBD2 as D (5 bases). The read ends 3 residues before the CDR3 terminus; that terminus is restored from the germline J gene. Trimming removed 4 bases at V and 4 bases at J, with 9 bases between. This CDR3 spans 13 amino acids. CDR1 is SNHLY and CDR2 is FYNNEI in the germline V gene.

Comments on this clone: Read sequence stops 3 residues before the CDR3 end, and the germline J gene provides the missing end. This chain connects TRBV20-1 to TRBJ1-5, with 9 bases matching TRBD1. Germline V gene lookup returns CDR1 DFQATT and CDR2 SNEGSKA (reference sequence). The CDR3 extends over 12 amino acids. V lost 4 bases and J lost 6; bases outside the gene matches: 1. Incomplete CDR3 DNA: TGCAGTGCTACGGACAGGGGTCAGCCC. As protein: CSATDRGQP. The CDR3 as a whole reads CSATDRGQPQHF.

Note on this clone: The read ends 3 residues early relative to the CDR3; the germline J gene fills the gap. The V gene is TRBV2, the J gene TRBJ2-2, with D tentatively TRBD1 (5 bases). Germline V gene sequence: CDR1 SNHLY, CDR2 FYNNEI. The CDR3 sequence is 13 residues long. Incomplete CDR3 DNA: TGTGCCAGCACCTTGGACATCCGTGAAAAG. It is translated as CASTLDIREK. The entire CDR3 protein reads CASTLDIREKLFF. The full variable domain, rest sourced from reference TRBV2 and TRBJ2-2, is EPEVTQTPSHQVTQMGQEVILRCVPISNHLYFYWYRQILGQKVEFLVSFYNNEISEKSEIFDDQFSVERPDGSNFTLKIRSTKLEDSAMYFCASTLDIREKLFFGEGSRLTVL.

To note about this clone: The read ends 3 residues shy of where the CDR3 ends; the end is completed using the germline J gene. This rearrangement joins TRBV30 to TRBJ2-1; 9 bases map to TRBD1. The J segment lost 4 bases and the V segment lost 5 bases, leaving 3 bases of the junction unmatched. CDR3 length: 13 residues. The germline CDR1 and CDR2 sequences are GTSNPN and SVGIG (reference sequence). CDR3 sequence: CAWGQGTYNEQFF. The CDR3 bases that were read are TGTGCCTGGGGACAGGGGACATACAATGAG.

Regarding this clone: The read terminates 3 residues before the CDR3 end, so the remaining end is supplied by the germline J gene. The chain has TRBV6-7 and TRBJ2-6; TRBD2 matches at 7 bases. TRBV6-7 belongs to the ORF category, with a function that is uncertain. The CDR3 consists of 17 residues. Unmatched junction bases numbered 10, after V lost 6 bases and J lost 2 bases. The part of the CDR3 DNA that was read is TGTGCCAGCAGGCGCCCGGGACTAAACCCTGGGGCCAACGTC. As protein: CASRRPGLNPGANV. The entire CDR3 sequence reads CASRRPGLNPGANVLTF.

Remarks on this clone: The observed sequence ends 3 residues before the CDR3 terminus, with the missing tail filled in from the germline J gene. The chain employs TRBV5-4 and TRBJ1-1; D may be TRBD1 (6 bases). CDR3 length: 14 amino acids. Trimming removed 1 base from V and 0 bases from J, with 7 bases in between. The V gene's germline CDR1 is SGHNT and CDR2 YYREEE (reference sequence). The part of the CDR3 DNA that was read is TGTGCCAGCAGCTTGAGGGGGATGAACACTGAA. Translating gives CASSLRGMNTE. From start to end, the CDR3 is CASSLRGMNTEAFF.

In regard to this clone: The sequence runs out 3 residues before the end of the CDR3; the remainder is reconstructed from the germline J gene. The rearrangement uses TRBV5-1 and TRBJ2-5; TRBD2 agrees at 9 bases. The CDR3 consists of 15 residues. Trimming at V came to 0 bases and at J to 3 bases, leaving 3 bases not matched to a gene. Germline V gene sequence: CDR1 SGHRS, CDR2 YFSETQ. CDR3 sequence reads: CASSLAVAGEETQYF. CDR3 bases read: TGCGCCAGCAGCTTGGCCGTAGCGGGAGAAGAGACC.